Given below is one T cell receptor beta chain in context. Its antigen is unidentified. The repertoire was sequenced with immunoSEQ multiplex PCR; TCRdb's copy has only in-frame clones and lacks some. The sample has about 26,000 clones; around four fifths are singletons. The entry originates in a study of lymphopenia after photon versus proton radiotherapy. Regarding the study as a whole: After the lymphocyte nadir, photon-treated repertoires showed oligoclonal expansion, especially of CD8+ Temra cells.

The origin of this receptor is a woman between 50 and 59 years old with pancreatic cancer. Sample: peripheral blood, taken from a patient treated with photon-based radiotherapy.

The CDR3 sequence is CASRSGLGLAGAPENTGELFF. Written as DNA, the CDR3 is TGTGCCAGCAGGTCTGGCTTGGGACTAGCGGGAGCCCCCGAGAACACCGGGGAGCTGTTTTTT. V gene TRBV2 combines with J gene TRBJ2-2; 14 bases are a match to TRBD2. V was clipped by 6 bases and J by 1 base; unmatched bases: 16. CDR3 length equals 21 residues. Germline V gives CDR1 SNHLY, CDR2 FYNNEI.